This TCR beta chain was found in a study of blood T cells in healthy people across ages (dated by TCRdb to between 2014 and 2017). About the full investigation: In model experiments, template switching captured roughly one uniquely barcoded TCR beta cDNA molecule for every two T cells. Using deep sequencing normalized with unique cDNA molecular identifiers, the study measured how TCR beta repertoire diversity changes with age. Donors were grouped into four age groups: young (average approximately 15 years), middle-aged (around 39), aged (about 59) and long-lived (over 80). To avoid experimental bias, donors of different ages were randomly spread across the sequencing lanes. Two additional independent replicas of 1 million unique cDNA reads from the same blood draw were analyzed for two donors (one aged 18 to 30 and one aged 80 or older).

The study at large found these results: A strong correlation was found between observed TCR beta diversity and the percentage of naive T cells measured by flow cytometry. Estimates of total diversity based on one million sequenced T cells were regarded as lower bounds and as underestimates. Compared with the aged group, the long-lived group had more naive CD4+ T cells, fewer expanded clones and increased TCR diversity, suggesting age selection. The CMV infection status of donors was not known, potentially confounding age-related changes in expanded clonotypes. Bulk unsorted PBMC profiling prevented conclusive comparison of naive and antigen-experienced compartments. As age increased, observed TCR beta diversity per million T cells dropped in a roughly linear way, and a significant reduction was already evident by age 40.

The library was generated by 5' RACE. The instrument given in TCRdb is Illumina HiSeq 2500. A second PCR of roughly 6 to 11 cycles was run with a J-beta primer mix and a sample-barcoded 5' primer. A template-switch 5' adaptor carrying 12 random nucleotides introduced a unique molecular identifier onto each TCR beta cDNA molecule. At least 3 million CDR3-containing paired-end reads were obtained from each sample. All of the RNA was converted into first-strand cDNA using the Mint cDNA synthesis kit, with a TRBC-specific oligonucleotide serving as the primer. All cDNA was treated with uracil-DNA glycosylase and then went through a first 18-cycle PCR with the universal primers M1SS and BC2_uni_R. For the original study's pipeline: For normalization, 1 million high-quality reads, each with a distinct molecular identifier, were randomly selected from each sample. Instead of being binned into consensus sequences, reads that shared molecular identifiers were thrown out. MiTCR, run with a Q25 quality threshold and the strictest error-elimination algorithm, handled CDR3 identification, clonotype clustering and error correction. A nonparametric unseen species model with Euler transformation was used to estimate lower-bound total TCR beta diversity. The raw public data were reprocessed by TCRdb itself: fastp quality trimming at Q25, MiXCR clonotype calling, in-frame beta chains only. Each entry is one CDR3 protein sequence, shown with its most common DNA and genes. These V and J calls derive from TCRdb rather than the authors' analysis. For this sample the table gives 850,000 to 1,300,000 distinct CDR3 sequences, of which more than 40% were detected only once. The ten largest clones capture 18% of the sample.

With respect to this clonotype: What antigen it recognizes has not been identified. Base qualities were left out, and no much larger clone turns up one base away.

From the cysteine up to the phenylalanine, the CDR3 has a length of 18 residues. Solely the CDR3 DNA is kept, with 54 bases framed from the first base. V trim: 0 bases; J trim: 3 bases; unmatched bases: 11. CDR1 is given as MNHEY and CDR2 as SVGAGI, both from the germline V gene. The roughly 37 donors, aged 6 to 90 years, were systemically healthy Caucasian individuals from Russia. Approximately 11 milliliters of peripheral blood were drawn from each donor into EDTA-treated Vacutainer tubes. Ficoll-Paque density-gradient centrifugation was used to isolate PBMCs, with at least 7 million per sample. Total RNA was extracted from PBMCs with Trizol reagent, with at least 6 micrograms obtained per sample. For every donor, an aliquot of PBMCs went through flow cytometry to measure the percentages of naive CD45RAhigh/CD27high T cells.

Sequencing was performed on blood. This TCR derives from a woman aged 55-70 years in good health. The rearrangement joined TRBV6-5 to TRBJ2-1, with TRBD2 identical over 7 junction bases. This receptor has the CDR3 CASSYSNPSAGDYNEQFF. The DNA sequence is as follows: TGTGCCAGCAGTTACTCGAACCCGTCGGCGGGGGACTACAATGAGCAGTTCTTC.